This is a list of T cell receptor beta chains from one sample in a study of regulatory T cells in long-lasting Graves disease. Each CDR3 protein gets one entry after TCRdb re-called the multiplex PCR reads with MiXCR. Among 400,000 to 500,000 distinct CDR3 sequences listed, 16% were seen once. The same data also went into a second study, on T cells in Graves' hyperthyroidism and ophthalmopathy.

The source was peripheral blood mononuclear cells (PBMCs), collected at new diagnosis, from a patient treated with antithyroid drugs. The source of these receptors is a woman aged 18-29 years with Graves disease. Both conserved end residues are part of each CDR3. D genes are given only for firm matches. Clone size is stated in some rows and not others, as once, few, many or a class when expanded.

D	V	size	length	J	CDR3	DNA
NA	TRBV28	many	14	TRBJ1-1	CASSLFGGNTEAFF	TGTGCCAGCAGTTTATTTGGGGGGAACACTGAAGCTTTCTTT
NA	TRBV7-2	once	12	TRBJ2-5	CASSLILKTQYF	TGTGCCAGCAGCTTAATTCTGAAGACCCAGTACTTC
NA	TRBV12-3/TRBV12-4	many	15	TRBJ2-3	CASSLGDWGGDTQYF	TGTGCCAGCAGTTTAGGGGACTGGGGAGGAGATACGCAGTATTTT
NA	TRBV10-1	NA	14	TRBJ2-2	CASSVTPNTGELFF	TGCGCCAGCAGTGTTACGCCCAACACCGGGGAGCTGTTTTTT
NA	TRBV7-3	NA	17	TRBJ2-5	CASSLWGPGMTQETQYF	TGTGCCAGCAGCTTATGGGGACCAGGCATGACGCAAGAGACCCAGTACTTC
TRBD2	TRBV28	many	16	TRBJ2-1	CASRGSGSSSYNEQFF	TGTGCCAGCCGGGGGAGCGGGAGTAGCTCCTACAATGAGCAGTTCTTC
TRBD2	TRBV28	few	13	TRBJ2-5	CASTTSGMETQYF	TGTGCCAGCACGACTAGCGGGATGGAGACCCAGTACTTC
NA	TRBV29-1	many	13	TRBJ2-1	CSSPGRSYNEQFF	TGCAGCTCCCCAGGCCGCTCCTACAATGAGCAGTTCTTC
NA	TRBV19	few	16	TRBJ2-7	CASSVAGTGVSYEQYF	TGTGCCAGTAGTGTAGCCGGGACTGGAGTCTCCTACGAGCAGTACTTC
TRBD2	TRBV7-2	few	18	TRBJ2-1	CASSHNKKETSDYNEQFF	TGTGCCAGCAGCCACAACAAGAAAGAGACTAGCGACTACAATGAGCAGTTCTTC
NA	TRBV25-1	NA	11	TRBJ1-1	CASSDSQKAFF	TGTGCCAGCAGTGATTCACAAAAAGCTTTCTTT
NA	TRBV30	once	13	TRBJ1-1	CAWRSTRNYEAFF	TGTGCCTGGAGGTCGACGAGGAACTATGAAGCTTTCTTT
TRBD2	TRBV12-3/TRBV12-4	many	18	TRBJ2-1	CASSMRLSGLAASVEQFF	TGTGCCAGCAGTATGCGGCTATCGGGACTAGCGGCCTCTGTGGAGCAGTTCTTC
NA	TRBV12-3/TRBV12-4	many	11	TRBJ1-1	CASSLFSEAFF	TGTGCCAGCAGTTTATTCTCTGAAGCTTTCTTT
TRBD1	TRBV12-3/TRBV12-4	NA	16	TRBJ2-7	CASSFPTDRHSYEQYF	TGTGCCAGCAGTTTCCCAACGGACAGGCACTCCTACGAGCAGTACTTC